This TCR beta chain was obtained from a study of CD8 T cells in ankylosing spondylitis. A single record per CDR3 protein comes from TCRdb applying MiXCR to the 5' RACE reads. The table lists around 250,000 distinct CDR3 sequences, 15% to 20% of them singletons. The CDR3 covers 14 residues. V was trimmed by 6 bases and J by 0 bases, leaving 11 bases between them. Per the germline V gene, CDR1 is MNHNS and CDR2 is SASEGT. The chain has TRBV6-1 and TRBJ1-2, with D unclear. This receptor was identified in a male donor with ankylosing spondylitis or in good health (not recorded which). Sequenced: blood, either unsorted or a sorted T cell fraction (not recorded which). The CDR3 loop is CASRDYTANYGYTF. Written as DNA, the CDR3 is TGTGCCAGCAGAGACTACACAGCTAACTATGGCTACACCTTC.